The present TCR beta chain was sequenced within a study of TIL therapy for anti-PD-1-resistant metastatic lung cancer (dated by TCRdb to the early 2020s). Turning to the overall study: Before any PD-1/PD-L1 blockade was given, tumors were harvested, nivolumab was then administered, and patients who progressed went on to receive lymphodepletion, an infusion of expanded TIL, and IL-2. Across the cohort, whole-exome sequencing showed a median non-synonymous tumor mutation burden of under 1.8 mutations per megabase. The cohort was predominantly lung adenocarcinoma, with a handful of EGFR-mutant and two ALK-rearranged tumors, and half of patients were current or former smokers. Enrolled patients had a median age of 54 years (range roughly 35-85) and a median tumor PD-L1 proportion score of less than 7%. Tumor and peripheral blood T cell receptor beta sequencing was used to track clonotypes across tumor, expanded TIL product and serial blood samples. The research as a whole found: The cohort was highly selected, with more treatment-naive, never-smoker and oncogene-addicted patients than typical, limiting generalizability. The study protocol defined all tumor marker inferences as exploratory. Infused TIL clonotypes partially replaced the baseline peripheral repertoire then decayed over months, with no apparent association between persistence and response.

TCR beta CDR3 regions were amplified from genomic DNA with the immunoSEQ v3 hsTCRB kit using bias-controlled multiplex PCR. TCR libraries were sequenced on an Illumina NextSeq 500 to approximately 2 million read pairs for survey level or roughly 5-6.5 million for deep level. As for the authors' bioinformatics: V, D and J genes were assigned, non-productive sequences were removed, and clonality was reported by immunoSEQ Analyzer software. Repertoires were compared by productive Simpson clonality and by the Morisita overlap index of productive TRB rearrangements between infused TIL and blood. Absolute clonotype counts in blood were estimated by multiplying the lymphocyte count by the CD3+ fraction and by the productive frequency of the clone. Entries here come from immuneACCESS through TCRdb and include only in-frame sequences with V and J called. Some clones fail to appear in such tables; in the studies checked, an unresolved V gene covers under half of the shortfall, and the cause of the remainder is unknown. That table furnishes V, J and clone size, whereas the DNA furnished D and trimming. Recorded for this sample are approximately 22,000 clones; just over 70% of them occurred a single time. The top ten hold 1.5% to 2% of the sample.

What this sample's time point label stands for: pre-treatment sample, taken before nivolumab and TIL therapy. Between October 2017 and early 2020, a dual-center phase I trial enrolled adults who had stage 4 NSCLC. The samples were drawn from an open-label, single-arm phase I trial testing tumor-infiltrating lymphocyte therapy combined with nivolumab in advanced non-small cell lung cancer. Blood mononuclear cells from EDTA tubes were separated on a Ficoll gradient and snap-frozen as pellets, and DNA was extracted from the cells using a Qiagen mini-prep kit. A remark on this clone: What antigen it recognizes has not been identified. No much larger clone is present one base from it, and per-base qualities are unavailable.

The CDR3 measures 15 amino acids from cysteine to phenylalanine. This entry keeps only the CDR3 DNA: 45 bases, framed from base 1. V lost 1 base and J lost 6 bases; the stretch between them is 14 bases long. As encoded in the germline V gene, CDR1 is SGHDT while CDR2 is YYEEEE. The source is a person between 25 and 79 years old with non-small cell lung cancer. Material: blood, obtained at baseline. This sequence uses TRBV5-6 and TRBJ2-4; the D gene assignment is perhaps TRBD1 or TRBD2, with each matching 5 bases. Here the CDR3 is given as CASSLLGAGANIQYF. The sequence in DNA is TGTGCCAGCAGCTTGTTAGGGGCCGGGGCAAACATTCAGTACTTC.